Listed here are 14 T cell receptor beta chains from one sample, sequenced in a study of cytomegalovirus exposure and HLA in healthy donors. PCR involved 60 Vbeta and 13 Jbeta primers. Sequencing was performed with immunoSEQ multiplex PCR; in TCRdb, only in-frame clones are kept and a portion is missing. This table holds 110,000 or so clones, about 68% found once. The specimen sequenced was PBMCs. The receptors originated from a woman in her thirties or forties in good health and CMV-seropositive.

The chain joins TRBV4-1 to TRBJ1-5, with TRBD1 matching over 10 bases. From germline, CDR1 is MGHRA and CDR2 YSYEKL. CDR3 length equals 18 residues. The J segment lost 6 bases and the V segment lost 0 bases, leaving 11 bases of the junction unmatched. The CDR3 loop reads CASSQEPDLTGGGQPQHF. CDR3 nucleotides: TGCGCCAGCAGCCAAGAACCCGATCTGACAGGGGGCGGTCAGCCCCAGCATTTT.

The V gene is TRBV30, the J gene TRBJ2-7; 10 positions agree with TRBD2. With V trimmed by 1 base and J by 1 base, 13 bases remained unmatched. Germline loops: CDR1 GTSNPN, CDR2 SVGIG (reference sequence). The CDR3 spans 18 residues. The CDR3 region is CAWSGPRAGGPRSYEQYF. In nucleotides, the CDR3 is TGTGCCTGGAGTGGCCCTCGAGCGGGAGGGCCTAGGTCCTACGAGCAGTACTTC.

This clone was seen a handful of times. This chain joins TRBV29-1 and TRBJ1-4, with D possibly being TRBD1 (6 bases). The CDR3 extends over 12 amino acids. Per germline, CDR1 SQVTM and CDR2 ANQGSEA. With 7 bases removed from V and 3 bases from J, the gap between germline ends came to 9 bases. The CDR3 region is CSAGQSNEKLFF. As DNA, the CDR3 is TGCAGCGCCGGACAGTCTAATGAAAAACTGTTTTTT.

The chain is built from TRBV6-1 and TRBJ1-5, with a tentative D call TRBD1 (5 bases). V gave up 3 bases and J gave up 4 bases, with 16 bases separating them. This CDR3 comprises 16 residues. In germline, CDR1 is MNHNS, CDR2 SASEGT. CDR3 amino acids: CASSEAGTKENQPQHF. The CDR3 nucleotides are TGTGCCAGCAGTGAGGCAGGGACTAAAGAGAATCAGCCCCAGCATTTT.

The V and J genes are TRBV7-2 and TRBJ1-2; D may be TRBD1 (6 bases). This CDR3 has 14 residues. Germline loops: CDR1 SGHTA, CDR2 FQGNSA. Trimming cost V 5 bases and J 4 bases, with 14 bases left between them. The CDR3 loop is CASSPRTETYGYTF. The CDR3 DNA sequence: TGTGCCAGCAGCCCCCGGACAGAAACCTATGGCTACACCTTC.

This chain joins TRBV2 and TRBJ2-3; D is uncertain. Germline V lookup: CDR1 SNHLY, CDR2 FYNNEI. CDR3 length equals 11 residues. V shed 5 bases and J shed 3 bases, with 3 bases lying between them. The CDR3 bases are TGTGCCAGCAGTCTGACAGATACGCAGTATTTT. This gives the protein CASSLTDTQYF.

The J gene is TRBJ1-5, the V gene TRBV28, with 10 bases fitting TRBD1. Trimming cost V 1 base and J 6 bases; bases outside gene matches: 6. The CDR3 spans 16 residues. Germline CDR1 MDHEN, CDR2 SYDVKM. The CDR3 loop reads CASSLSLGTGVQPQHF. In DNA, the CDR3 is TGTGCCAGCAGTTTATCTCTTGGGACAGGGGTTCAGCCCCAGCATTTT.

J is TRBJ1-2 and V is TRBV14; D is ambiguous. Trimming shortened V by 2 bases and J by 2 bases, and 9 bases separated the two germline ends. Germline V lookup: CDR1 SGHDN, CDR2 FVKESK. The CDR3 covers 14 residues. CDR3 region: CASSQWERNYGYTF. CDR3 DNA sequence: TGTGCCAGCAGCCAATGGGAGAGGAACTATGGCTACACCTTC.

The chain joins TRBV4-3 to TRBJ1-4; tentative D call: TRBD1 (5 bases). The CDR3 contains 14 residues. The V end was cut by 4 bases, the J end by 5 bases, with 11 bases between. Looked up from germline, CDR1 is LGHNA and CDR2 is YSLEER. As DNA, the CDR3 is TGCGCCAGCAGCCTTCGGTCAGGGAATGAAAAACTGTTTTTT. Protein: CASSLRSGNEKLFF.

The rearrangement joins TRBV10-3 to TRBJ2-5; D gene unclear. Germline CDR1 is ENHRY and CDR2 is SYGVKD. Trimming pared 2 bases from V and 4 bases from J, leaving 8 bases between. The CDR3 has 13 residues. CDR3 amino acids: CAISEPVRETQYF. The CDR3 DNA follows: TGTGCCATCAGTGAGCCGGTCCGAGAGACCCAGTACTTC.

This clone was recorded once. The chain joins TRBV9 to TRBJ2-7, with 8 nucleotides matching TRBD2. J gave up 3 bases and V 1 base, and 3 bases lay outside the gene matches. The CDR3 runs 14 residues. CDR1 SGDLS and CDR2 YYNGEE come from the germline V gene. CDR3 in DNA: TGTGCCAGCAGCGTACTAGCGGGTGACTACGAGCAGTACTTC. Encoded protein: CASSVLAGDYEQYF.

CDR3 bases: TGTGCCAGTAGTACAGGGCGGGATATCTATGGCTACACCTTC. Protein sequence: CASSTGRDIYGYTF. V and J are TRBV19 and TRBJ1-2; D is possibly TRBD1 (5 bases). Trimming pared 4 bases from V and 4 bases from J, leaving 13 bases between. The length of the CDR3 is 14 residues. Germline-derived CDR1 and CDR2 are LNHDA and SQIVND (reference sequence).

The chain joins TRBV7-8 to TRBJ2-5; D gene ambiguous. Germline-derived CDR1 and CDR2 are SGHVS and FQNEAQ. The V end lost 4 bases, the J end lost 7 bases, and 7 bases lay between the germline ends. The CDR3 is 11 residues long. CDR3 protein: CASSSEVTQYF. The CDR3 nucleotides are TGTGCCAGCAGCTCTGAGGTGACCCAGTACTTC.

This clone has a handful of counts. This chain links TRBV6-1 with TRBJ1-2, with unresolved D. Trimming took 6 bases from V and 7 from J, leaving 12 bases between them. Per the germline V gene, CDR1 is MNHNS and CDR2 is SASEGT. CDR3 size: 12 residues. CDR3 bases: TGTGCCAGCAGGGAGGGTGAAGGTGGCTACACCTTC. Translating it yields CASREGEGGYTF.